A selection of T cell receptor beta chains follows, all from one sample in a study of T cells in Graves' hyperthyroidism and ophthalmopathy. TCRdb independently ran MiXCR on the multiplex PCR reads; one entry per CDR3 protein. The data show 470,000 or so distinct CDR3 sequences, less than 25% seen once. The specimen sequenced was blood. The receptors were sampled from a young man with Graves' hyperthyroidism. Both conserved end residues are part of each CDR3. A D gene is named only where the DNA matches it firmly. The size of a clone is reported for some rows only, either as once, few or many, or as a class for expanded clones.

TRBJ1-5 . . TRBV19 CASRRPGTNNQPQHF TGTGCCAGTAGGAGACCCGGGACCAACAATCAGCCCCAGCATTTT
TRBJ2-2 many . TRBV6-1 CASAAIINTGELFF TGTGCCAGCGCAGCAATCATAAACACCGGGGAGCTGTTTTTT
TRBJ1-1 many . TRBV4-1 CASSQVLGLNTEAFF TGCGCCAGCAGCCAAGTACTGGGCCTGAACACTGAAGCTTTCTTT
TRBJ1-1 many . TRBV28 CASSPRPVIGLTEAFF TGTGCCAGCAGTCCCCGACCCGTGATCGGGCTAACTGAAGCTTTCTTT
TRBJ2-3 . TRBD2 TRBV12-3/TRBV12-4 CASRPVAGGTTDTQYF TGTGCCAGCAGGCCTGTAGCGGGGGGCACCACAGATACGCAGTATTTT
TRBJ1-2 many . TRBV28 CASRAYSGLANYGYTF TGTGCCAGCAGGGCGTATTCAGGGCTAGCTAACTATGGCTACACCTTC
TRBJ1-2 many TRBD1 TRBV12-3/TRBV12-4 CASSLAGTGGTGYTF TGTGCCAGCAGTTTAGCCGGGACAGGGGGGACTGGCTACACCTTC
TRBJ1-2 many TRBD1 TRBV7-8 CASSLSRDSHSYGYTF TGTGCCAGCAGCTTATCGCGGGACAGCCACTCTTATGGCTACACCTTC
TRBJ2-7 many TRBD2 TRBV6-1 CASSPTSIHEQYF TGTGCCAGCAGCCCGACTAGCATCCACGAGCAGTACTTC
TRBJ1-2 few TRBD1 TRBV5-1 CASSAAPGARGYGYTF TGCGCCAGCAGCGCAGCTCCCGGGGCCAGGGGGTATGGCTACACCTTC
TRBJ2-5 many . TRBV2 CASRQAYWQETQYF TGTGCCAGCCGACAGGCGTACTGGCAAGAGACCCAGTACTTC
TRBJ1-2 . . TRBV7-2 CASSSRPDGYGYTF TGTGCCAGCAGCTCTAGGCCCGATGGCTATGGCTACACCTTC
TRBJ2-5 few . TRBV6-1 CASSPRARANGKTQYF TGTGCCAGCAGTCCACGGGCCAGAGCAAACGGGAAGACCCAGTACTTC
TRBJ1-5 . . TRBV7-2 CASSPLRGNQPQHF TGTGCCAGCAGCCCCTTACGGGGCAATCAGCCCCAGCATTTT
TRBJ2-7 few TRBD1 TRBV4-1 CASSQEIAGGVEQYF TGCGCCAGCAGCCAAGAAATTGCAGGGGGAGTCGAGCAGTACTTC
TRBJ1-5 once . TRBV6-2/TRBV6-3 CASSVRSASLFNQPQHF TGTGCCAGCAGTGTACGGTCGGCAAGCCTTTTCAATCAGCCCCAGCATTTT
TRBJ2-5 . TRBD1 TRBV6-1 CASWDRTRETQYF TGTGCCAGCTGGGACAGGACCCGGGAGACCCAGTACTTC
TRBJ1-2 few TRBD1 TRBV11-1 CASSLAVGGIYGYTF TGTGCCAGCAGCTTAGCGGTAGGGGGCATCTATGGCTACACCTTC
TRBJ1-2 many TRBD1 TRBV28 CASGGDRHYGYTF TGTGCCTCGGGGGGGGACAGGCACTATGGCTACACCTTC
TRBJ2-5 many . TRBV7-9 CASSGTTGWETQYF TGTGCCAGCAGCGGAACGACAGGCTGGGAGACCCAGTACTTC
TRBJ1-1 many . TRBV12-3/TRBV12-4 CASSFPRAAFF TGTGCCAGCAGTTTCCCCCGGGCGGCTTTCTTT
TRBJ1-1 many . TRBV27 CASSLGGRWAEAFF TGTGCCAGCAGTTTGGGGGGGCGTTGGGCTGAAGCTTTCTTT
TRBJ2-5 . . TRBV7-9 CASSSTLVAQETQYF TGTGCCAGCAGCTCTACCCTGGTAGCCCAAGAGACCCAGTACTTC
TRBJ2-5 many . TRBV20-1 CSARPPRAQYF TGCAGTGCTAGACCCCCGAGGGCCCAGTACTTC
TRBJ2-6 many . TRBV2 CASSEKVTSYSGANVLTF TGTGCCAGCAGTGAAAAGGTGACGTCCTACTCTGGGGCCAACGTCCTGACTTTC
TRBJ1-1 many . TRBV6-1 CASGRVEGVNTEAFF TGTGCCAGTGGACGGGTCGAAGGCGTGAACACTGAAGCTTTCTTT
TRBJ1-4 many TRBD1 TRBV5-1 CASSLGQGKEKLFF TGCGCCAGCAGCTTGGGACAGGGGAAGGAAAAACTGTTTTTT
TRBJ1-1 many TRBD1 TRBV30 CAWYSTGADTEAFF TGTGCCTGGTACTCAACAGGGGCGGACACTGAAGCTTTCTTT
TRBJ1-1 . . TRBV6-5 CASSYSSWATEAFF TGTGCCAGCAGTTACTCGAGCTGGGCCACTGAAGCTTTCTTT
TRBJ1-5 many TRBD1 TRBV28 CASTATGGAHQPQHF TGTGCCAGCACCGCGACAGGGGGCGCGCACCAGCCCCAGCATTTT
TRBJ1-2 few . TRBV29-1 CSVEGGWGVDYGYTF TGCAGCGTTGAAGGGGGGTGGGGGGTAGACTATGGCTACACCTTC
TRBJ1-1 . . TRBV28 CASSPLASTGAFF TGTGCCAGCAGTCCTCTGGCGTCCACTGGAGCTTTCTTT
TRBJ2-5 many . TRBV2 CASNPRRNQETQYF TGTGCCAGCAATCCACGGCGCAACCAAGAGACCCAGTACTTC
TRBJ2-5 . TRBD2 TRBV28 CATKSGRAGETQYF TGTGCCACCAAAAGCGGGAGGGCCGGGGAGACCCAGTACTTC
TRBJ1-1 many . TRBV20-1 CRTPGVLTNTEAFF TGCAGGACTCCAGGGGTCTTAACGAACACTGAAGCTTTCTTT
TRBJ2-7 . . TRBV7-3 CASSKRGHFF TGTGCCAGCAGCAAACGAGGCCATTTCTTC
TRBJ2-5 few TRBD1 TRBV4-1 CASRDHRGIETQYF TGCGCCAGCAGGGACCACAGGGGAATAGAGACCCAGTACTTC
TRBJ2-5 many . TRBV12-3/TRBV12-4 CASSFHLYGDQETQYF TGTGCCAGCAGTTTTCACCTCTACGGAGACCAAGAGACCCAGTACTTC
TRBJ2-7 few TRBD1 TRBV18 CASSHSTGNEQYF TGTGCCAGCTCACACTCGACAGGGAACGAGCAGTACTTC
TRBJ1-5 few . TRBV6-2/TRBV6-3 CASTPRQGLRDQPQHF TGTGCCAGCACCCCCAGGCAGGGGCTTCGAGATCAGCCCCAGCATTTT
TRBJ1-1 many . TRBV28 CASAPGRGSEAFF TGTGCCAGCGCACCCGGTAGGGGCTCTGAAGCTTTCTTT